The clone carrying this T cell receptor beta chain was detected once. This sample was taken from a study of blood T cell repertoires in COVID-19. Study in general: Specimens from acute and convalescent COVID-19 originated in the United States, Italy and Spain. T cells, B-cell-depleted T cells, or PBMCs provided the cDNA or gDNA that served as material.

Original processing notes: Reference gene primer amplification gave nucleated cell count estimates. TCRdb keeps only in-frame clones here, not all; method: immunoSEQ multiplex PCR. V, J and clone size reflect that table, while D and trimming were determined from the DNA. The sample consists of around 130,000 clones, 75% to 85% of them appearing once. Germline V gives CDR1 SNHLY, CDR2 FYNNEI. The CDR3 extends over 15 amino acids. V was clipped by 6 bases and J by 6 bases; unmatched bases: 7. This sequence was found in an elderly man with acute or convalescent COVID-19. The sequencing input was peripheral blood. The chain employs TRBV2 and TRBJ2-5; 13 bases map to TRBD2. The CDR3 DNA sequence: TGTGCCAGCAGCCGACTAGCGGGGGGACCACAGACCCAGTACTTC. Its protein product is CASSRLAGGPQTQYF.